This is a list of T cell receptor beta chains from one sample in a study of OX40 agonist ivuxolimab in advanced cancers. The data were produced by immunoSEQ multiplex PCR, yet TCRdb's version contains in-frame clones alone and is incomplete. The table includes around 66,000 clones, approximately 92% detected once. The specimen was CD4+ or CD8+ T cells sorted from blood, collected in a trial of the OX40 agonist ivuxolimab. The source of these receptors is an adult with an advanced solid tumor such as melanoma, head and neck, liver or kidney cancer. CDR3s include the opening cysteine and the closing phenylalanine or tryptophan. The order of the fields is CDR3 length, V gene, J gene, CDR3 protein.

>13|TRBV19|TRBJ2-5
CASSLGGRETQYF
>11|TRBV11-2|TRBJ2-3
CASSDRGTQYF
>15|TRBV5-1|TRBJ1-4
CASSGPPGGERKLFF
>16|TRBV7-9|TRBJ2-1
CASSLREAGGRNEQFF
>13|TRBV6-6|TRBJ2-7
CASRIGPPHEQYF
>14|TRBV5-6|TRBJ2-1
CASSRGQGLNEQFF
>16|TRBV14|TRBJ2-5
CASSRFVGQSQETQYF
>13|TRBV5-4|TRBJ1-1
CASSFVAGTEAFF
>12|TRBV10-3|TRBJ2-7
CASSGNLYEQYF
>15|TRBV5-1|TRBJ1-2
CASSTRTVANYGYTF
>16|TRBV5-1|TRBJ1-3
CASSLGLTGMGNTIYF
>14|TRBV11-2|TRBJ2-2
CASSLDRGGTELFF
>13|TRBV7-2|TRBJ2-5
CASSFNREETQYF
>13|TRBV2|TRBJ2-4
CASKIGPGGIQYF
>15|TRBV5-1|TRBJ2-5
CASSWTSALGETQYF
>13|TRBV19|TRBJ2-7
CASRGGGYYEQYF
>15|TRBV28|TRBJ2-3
CASSLTQGGADTQYF
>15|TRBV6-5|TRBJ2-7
CASSPGTGASYEQYF
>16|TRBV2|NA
CASRPAVRDSSYEQYF
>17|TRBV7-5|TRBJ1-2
CVRSCEVGVPANYGYTF
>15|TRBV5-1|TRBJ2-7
CASSLGLAGIDEQYF
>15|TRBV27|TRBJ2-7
CASSETGTGRYEQYF
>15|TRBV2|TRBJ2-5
CASTRRQGTQETQYF
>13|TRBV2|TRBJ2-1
CASSEQGYNEQFF
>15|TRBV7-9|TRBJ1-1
CASSFGTIRDTEAFF
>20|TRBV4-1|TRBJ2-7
CASSQRIRDRGRQSPGEQYF
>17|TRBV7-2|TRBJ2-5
CASSLKPQGAGLETQYF
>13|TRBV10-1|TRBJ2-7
CASSPPSGNEQYF
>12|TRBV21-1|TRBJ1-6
CASSGNSSPLHF
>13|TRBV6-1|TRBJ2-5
CASSVQGLETQYF
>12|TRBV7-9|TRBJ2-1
CASDETINEQFF
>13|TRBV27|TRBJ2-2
CASSFKGTGELFF
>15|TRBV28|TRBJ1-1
CASSYTSDGNTEAFF
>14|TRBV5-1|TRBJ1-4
CASSGEGFNEKLFF
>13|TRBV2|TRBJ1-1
CASSQVGYTEAFF
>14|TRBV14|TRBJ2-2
CASTPGTNTGELFF
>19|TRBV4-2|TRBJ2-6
CASSRDGGNTLSGANVLTF
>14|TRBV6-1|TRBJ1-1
CASSERGEHTEAFF
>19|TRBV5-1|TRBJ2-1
CASSLANSGRAYIGRGQFF
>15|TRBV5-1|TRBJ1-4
CASSLIGESNEKLFF
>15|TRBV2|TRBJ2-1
CASSEVAGWSNEQFF
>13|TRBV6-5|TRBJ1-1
CASSYSGTAQAFF
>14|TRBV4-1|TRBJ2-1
CASSLTETYNEQFF
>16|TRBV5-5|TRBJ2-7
CASSLGVRADTYEQYF
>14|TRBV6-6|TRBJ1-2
CASSSFLRYYGYTF
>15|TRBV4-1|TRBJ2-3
CASSRWEWVTDTQYF
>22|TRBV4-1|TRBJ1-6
CASSQRRETVEGKDSYNSPLHF
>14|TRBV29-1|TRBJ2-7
CSVLGLAGLYEQYF
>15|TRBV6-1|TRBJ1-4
CASRPRRGADEKLFF
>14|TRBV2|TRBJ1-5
CASSGGAENQPQHF
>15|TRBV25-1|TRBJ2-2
CASSLPGQLTGELFF
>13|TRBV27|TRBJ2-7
CASSLVFTYEQYF
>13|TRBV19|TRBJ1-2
CASAEEDGHGYTF
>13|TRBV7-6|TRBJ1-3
CASSLARGNTIYF